This entry features one T cell receptor (beta chain) sequence. Its antigen is not identified. Unique molecular identifiers were present in the TCR beta cDNA libraries. TCRdb independently ran MiXCR on the PCR reads; one entry per CDR3 protein. Here the sample spans roughly 400,000 distinct CDR3 sequences, approximately 42% being singletons. The germline gives CDR1 SEHNR, CDR2 FQNEAQ (reference sequence). This CDR3 is 20 amino acids long. The ends lost 4 bases at V and 0 bases at J; junction bases unmatched: 12. The sample comes from a study of post-analysis software for immune sequencing data. Regarding the study as a whole: Five TRBV segments, TRBV5-6, TRBV5-1 and TRBV20-1 among them, were found more frequent in patients than controls. Significantly decreased normalized Chao1 diversity was recorded for multiple sclerosis patients relative to controls.

V and J are TRBV7-9 and TRBJ2-6; 10 bases are shared with TRBD1. This TCR was recovered from a girl aged 2 to 10 with multiple sclerosis. The sequenced sample consisted of blood. CDR3 nucleotides: TGTGCCAGCAGCTCTGGAACCGGGACAGGGGACGCCTCTGGGGCCAACGTCCTGACTTTC. Its protein is CASSSGTGTGDASGANVLTF.